This T cell receptor (beta chain) is drawn from a study of response to subunit inactivated influenza vaccine. Study-level results: Authors suggested each seasonal flu vaccination may recruit only limited numbers of new T cells.

Germline V gene data show CDR1 as SQVTM and CDR2 as ANQGSEA. The CDR3 runs to 13 residues. The V and J ends lost 1 base and 2 bases respectively, with 8 bases between them. TCRdb itself ran the RT-PCR reads through MiXCR, one entry per CDR3 protein. The table has a few hundred thousand distinct CDR3 sequences, 12% to 15% seen once; the top ten hold 11%. A remark on this clonotype: Its antigen is undetermined.

The V gene is TRBV29-1, the J gene TRBJ2-5; D gene uncertain. Sequenced here: PBMCs from blood, sampled roughly 13 days after vaccination. This receptor was identified in a middle-aged man who received an inactivated influenza vaccine. DNA for the CDR3: TGCAGCGTTGAAGCCCCCTTACAAGAGACCCAGTACTTC. This sequence encodes CSVEAPLQETQYF.